The source of this T cell receptor (beta chain) is a study of molecular identifiers for immune sequencing clone quantification. Study outcomes and limitations: Among effectors, clones above 20 RNA copies held over 98% of molecules; among naive cells, under 1%.

TCRdb re-derived calls from the PCR reads in MiXCR, one entry per CDR3 protein. The sample contains about half a million distinct CDR3 sequences, under 30% of which appear only once. Germline CDR1 reads SEHNR; CDR2 reads FQNEAQ (reference sequence). The CDR3 is 11 residues long. Trimming pared 5 bases from V and 4 bases from J, leaving 5 bases between. This clonotype was counted ten times or more. No antigen is known for it. The chain joins TRBV7-9 to TRBJ2-5, with no clear D. What was sequenced was naive CD8+ T cells from blood, with Jurkat cell RNA spiked in. Subset in this sample: FACS-sorted CD8+CD4-CCR7+CD45RA+ naive T cells. The receptor was isolated from a human donor in good health. Some libraries in this study had Jurkat cell RNA spiked in. The CDR3 nucleotides read TGTGCCAGCAGCCCTAGAGAGACCCAGTACTTC. Residues: CASSPRETQYF.